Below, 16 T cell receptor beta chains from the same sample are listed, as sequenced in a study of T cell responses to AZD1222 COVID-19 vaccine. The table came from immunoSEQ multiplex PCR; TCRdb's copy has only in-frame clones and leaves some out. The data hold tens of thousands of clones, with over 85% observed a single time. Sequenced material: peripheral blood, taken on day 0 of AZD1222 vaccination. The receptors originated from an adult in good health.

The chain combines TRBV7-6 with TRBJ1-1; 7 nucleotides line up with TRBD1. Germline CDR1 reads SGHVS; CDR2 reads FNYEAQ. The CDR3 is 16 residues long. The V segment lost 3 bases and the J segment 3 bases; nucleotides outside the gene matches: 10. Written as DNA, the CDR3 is TGTGCCAGCAGCTTTGAGGCAGGGGGAATGTACACTGAAGCTTTCTTT. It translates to CASSFEAGGMYTEAFF.

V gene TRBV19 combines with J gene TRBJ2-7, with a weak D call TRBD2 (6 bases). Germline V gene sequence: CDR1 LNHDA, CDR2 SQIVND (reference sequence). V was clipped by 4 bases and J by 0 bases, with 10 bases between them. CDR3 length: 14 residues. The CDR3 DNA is TGTGCCAGTAGTAATGCGGACTACTCCTACGAGCAGTACTTC. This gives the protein CASSNADYSYEQYF.

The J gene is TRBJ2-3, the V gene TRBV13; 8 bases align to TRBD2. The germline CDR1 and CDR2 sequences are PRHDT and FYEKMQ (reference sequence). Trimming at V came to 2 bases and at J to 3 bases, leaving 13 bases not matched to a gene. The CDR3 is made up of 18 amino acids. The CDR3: CASSLRRDAGGQTDTQYF. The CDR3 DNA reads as TGTGCCAGCAGCTTAAGGCGAGATGCGGGGGGCCAAACAGATACGCAGTATTTT. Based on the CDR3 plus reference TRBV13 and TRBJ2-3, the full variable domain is AAGVIQSPRHLIKEKRETATLKCYPIPRHDTVYWYQQGPGQDPQFLISFYEKMQSDKGSIPDRFSAQQFSDYHSELNMSSLELGDSALYFCASSLRRDAGGQTDTQYFGPGTRLTVL.

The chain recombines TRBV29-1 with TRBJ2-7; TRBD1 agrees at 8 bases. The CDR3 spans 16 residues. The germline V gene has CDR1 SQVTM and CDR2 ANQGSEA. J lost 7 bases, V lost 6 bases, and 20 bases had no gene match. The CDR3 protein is CSVSRWDGQGLQEQYF. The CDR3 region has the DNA TGCAGCGTCTCCCGCTGGGACGGACAGGGCCTCCAAGAGCAGTACTTC.

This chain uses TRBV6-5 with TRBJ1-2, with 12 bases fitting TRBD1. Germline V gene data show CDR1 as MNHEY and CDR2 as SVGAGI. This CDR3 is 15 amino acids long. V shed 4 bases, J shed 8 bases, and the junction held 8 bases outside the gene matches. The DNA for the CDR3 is TGTGCCAGCAGTTCCGGGACAGGGGGCATGATCGGCTACACCTTC. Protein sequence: CASSSGTGGMIGYTF.

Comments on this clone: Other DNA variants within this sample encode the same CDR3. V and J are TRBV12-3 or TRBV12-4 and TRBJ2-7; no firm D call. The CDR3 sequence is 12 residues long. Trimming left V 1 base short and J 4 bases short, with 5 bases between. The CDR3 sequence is CASSLGRYEQYF. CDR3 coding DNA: TGTGCCAGCAGTTTAGGAAGATACGAGCAGTACTTC.

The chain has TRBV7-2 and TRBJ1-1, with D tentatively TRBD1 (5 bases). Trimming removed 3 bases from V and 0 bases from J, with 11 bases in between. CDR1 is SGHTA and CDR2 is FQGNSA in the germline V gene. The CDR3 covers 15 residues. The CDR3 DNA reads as TGTGCCAGCAGCTTTAGGGGCAGACTGAACACTGAAGCTTTCTTT. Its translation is CASSFRGRLNTEAFF.

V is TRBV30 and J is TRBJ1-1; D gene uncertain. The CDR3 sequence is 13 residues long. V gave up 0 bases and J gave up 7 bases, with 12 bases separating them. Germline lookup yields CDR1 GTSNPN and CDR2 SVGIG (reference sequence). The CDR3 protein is CAWSVGVQDEAFF. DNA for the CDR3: TGTGCCTGGAGTGTCGGTGTCCAGGATGAAGCTTTCTTT.

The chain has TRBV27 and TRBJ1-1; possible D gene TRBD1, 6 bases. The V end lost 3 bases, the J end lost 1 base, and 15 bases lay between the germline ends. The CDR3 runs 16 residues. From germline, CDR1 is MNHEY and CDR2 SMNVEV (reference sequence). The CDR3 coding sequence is TGTGCCAGCAGTTTGTCGGGGGCGCGTAGGAACACTGAAGCTTTCTTT. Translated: CASSLSGARRNTEAFF.

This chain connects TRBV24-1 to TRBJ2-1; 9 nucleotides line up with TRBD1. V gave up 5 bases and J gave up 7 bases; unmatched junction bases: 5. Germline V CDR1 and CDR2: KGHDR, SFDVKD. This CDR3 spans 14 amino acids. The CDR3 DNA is TGTGCCACCAGTGTGGGACAGGGTATTAATGAGCAGTTCTTC. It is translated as CATSVGQGINEQFF.

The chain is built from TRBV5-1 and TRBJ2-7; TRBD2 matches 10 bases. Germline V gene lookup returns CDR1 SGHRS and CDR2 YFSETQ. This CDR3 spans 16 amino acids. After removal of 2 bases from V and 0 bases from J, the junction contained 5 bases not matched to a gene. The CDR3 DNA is TGCGCCAGCAGCTTATTGATAGCGGGGGGCTCCTACGAGCAGTACTTC. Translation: CASSLLIAGGSYEQYF.

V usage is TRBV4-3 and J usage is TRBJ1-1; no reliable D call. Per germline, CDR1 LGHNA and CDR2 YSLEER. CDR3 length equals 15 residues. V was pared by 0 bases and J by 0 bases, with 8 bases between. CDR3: CASSQDAGMNTEAFF. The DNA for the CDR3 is TGCGCCAGCAGCCAAGATGCCGGAATGAACACTGAAGCTTTCTTT.

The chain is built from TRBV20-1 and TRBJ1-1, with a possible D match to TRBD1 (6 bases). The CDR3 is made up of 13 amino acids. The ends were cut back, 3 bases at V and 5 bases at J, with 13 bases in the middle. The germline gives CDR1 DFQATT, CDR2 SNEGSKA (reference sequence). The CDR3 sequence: CSASRGARTEAFF. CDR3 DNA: TGCAGTGCTAGTAGGGGGGCGCGGACTGAAGCTTTCTTT.

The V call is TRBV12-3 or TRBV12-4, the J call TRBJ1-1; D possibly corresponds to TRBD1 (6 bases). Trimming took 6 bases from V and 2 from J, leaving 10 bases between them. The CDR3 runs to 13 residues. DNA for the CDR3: TGTGCCAGCAGAACAGGGCTTAACACTGAAGCTTTCTTT. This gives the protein CASRTGLNTEAFF.

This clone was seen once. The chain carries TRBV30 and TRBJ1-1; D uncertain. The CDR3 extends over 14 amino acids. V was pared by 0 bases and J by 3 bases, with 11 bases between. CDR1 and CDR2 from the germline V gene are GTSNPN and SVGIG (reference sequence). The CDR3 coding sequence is TGTGCCTGGAGTGTACGACCTCCAGACACTGAAGCTTTCTTT. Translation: CAWSVRPPDTEAFF.

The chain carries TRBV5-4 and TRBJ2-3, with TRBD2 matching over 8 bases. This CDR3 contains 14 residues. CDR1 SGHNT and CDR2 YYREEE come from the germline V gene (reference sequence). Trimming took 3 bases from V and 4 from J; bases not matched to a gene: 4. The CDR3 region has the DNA TGTGCCAGCAGCTCGGGGGGGAGTCCAGATACGCAGTATTTT. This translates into CASSSGGSPDTQYF. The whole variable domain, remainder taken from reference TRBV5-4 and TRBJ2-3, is ETGVTQSPTHLIKTRGQQVTLRCSSQSGHNTVSWYQQALGQGPQFIFQYYREEENGRGNFPPRFSGLQFPNYSSELNVNALELDDSALYLCASSSGGSPDTQYFGPGTRLTVL.